These 25 T cell receptor beta chains share one sample of origin, sequenced in a study of vaccination effects on CD4 cells after COVID-19 (dated by TCRdb to 2022 to 2024). The library was built by means of the immunoSEQ multiplex PCR assay. As stored in TCRdb, this immuneACCESS dataset retains in-frame rearrangements with V and J assigned. A fraction of the clones does not appear; measured against another copy, unresolved V genes explain less than half of the discrepancy, and the remainder lacks a known reason. The sample table records 20,000 to 25,000 clones; less than 75% of these occur just once. The ten most abundant clones make up about 11% of the sample. No cognate antigen is known for these TCRs. After around 11 days of culture, CD4+ T cells were isolated with the EasySep CD4+ T cell isolation kit. The input for sequencing was CD4+ T cells from PBMCs cultured without peptide, taken before COVID-19 vaccination. The receptor source for this set is a human donor who received a COVID-19 vaccine.

This clone was observed a single time. This chain uses TRBV3-1 (or the pseudogene TRBV3-2) with TRBJ1-3, with no clear D. Per the germline V gene, CDR1 is LGHDT and CDR2 is YNNKEL (reference sequence). V was cut by 2 bases and J by 0 bases, with 5 bases left in between. This CDR3 contains 14 residues. The CDR3, as DNA: TGTGCCAGCAGCCAAATGAACTCTGGAAACACCATATATTTT. It encodes CASSQMNSGNTIYF.

This clone was observed a few times. The genes are TRBV20-1 and TRBJ1-2; no reliable D call. The germline V gene encodes CDR1 DFQATT and CDR2 SNEGSKA (reference sequence). The V and J ends lost 3 bases and 0 bases respectively, with 14 bases between them. The CDR3 runs 15 residues. The chain's CDR3 is CSASKIGSSNYGYTF. The DNA for the CDR3 is TGCAGTGCTAGTAAAATAGGGTCGTCTAACTATGGCTACACCTTC.

The rearrangement joins TRBV27 to TRBJ1-5; no reliable D call. CDR3 length: 13 residues. Trimming left V 3 bases short and J 2 bases short, with 5 bases between. Germline values: CDR1 MNHEY, CDR2 SMNVEV (reference sequence). The CDR3 bases are TGTGCCAGCAGTTTTGTTGGCAATCAGCCCCAGCATTTT. Its translation: CASSFVGNQPQHF.

V is TRBV5-1 and J is TRBJ1-2, with a tentative D call TRBD1 (5 bases). Germline CDR1 SGHRS, CDR2 YFSETQ. The V end lost 0 bases, the J end lost 2 bases, and 11 bases lay between the germline ends. The CDR3 has 15 amino acids. The CDR3 protein is CASSLGGRDNYGYTF. The CDR3 DNA follows: TGCGCCAGCAGCTTGGGGGGCCGGGACAACTATGGCTACACCTTC.

The rearrangement links TRBV7-2 to TRBJ2-1; 9 bases line up with TRBD2. CDR3 length equals 15 residues. Germline assignment: CDR1 SGHTA and CDR2 FQGNSA. Trimming at V came to 2 bases and at J to 10 bases, leaving 9 bases not matched to a gene. The CDR3 protein is CASSLQSLAGSEQFF. In nucleotides, the CDR3 is TGTGCCAGCAGCTTACAATCGCTAGCGGGGAGCGAGCAGTTCTTC.

The rearrangement joins TRBV27 to TRBJ1-2; D perhaps matches TRBD1 (5 bases). V was cut by 8 bases and J by 2 bases, with 24 bases left in between. CDR1 and CDR2 from the germline V gene are MNHEY and SMNVEV (reference sequence). The CDR3 runs to 17 residues. The CDR3 is CASGRLPLRDPNYGYTF. For the CDR3, the DNA is TGTGCCAGCGGACGATTGCCACTCAGGGACCCAAACTATGGCTACACCTTC.

This chain connects TRBV5-1 to TRBJ2-2; 7 bases agree with TRBD1. Trimming at V came to 0 bases and at J to 10 bases, leaving 9 bases not matched to a gene. Germline-derived CDR1 and CDR2 are SGHRS and YFSETQ. The CDR3 is made up of 15 amino acids. As DNA, the CDR3 is TGCGCCAGCAGCTTGGAAGGGGGCGGCCTGGTGGAGCTGTTTTTT. This translates into CASSLEGGGLVELFF.

The genes are TRBV7-8 and TRBJ1-4, with D perhaps matching TRBD1 (5 bases). The CDR3 sequence is 15 residues long. In germline, CDR1 is SGHVS, CDR2 FQNEAQ. Trimming pared 5 bases from V and 4 bases from J, leaving 14 bases between. The CDR3, as DNA: TGTGCCAGCAGCCTAAGGGGCAGGCTTAATGAAAAACTGTTTTTT. This translates into CASSLRGRLNEKLFF.

The rearrangement links TRBV30 to TRBJ1-6; D remains unclear. This CDR3 spans 14 amino acids. Trimming stripped 3 bases from V and 3 bases from J, with 9 bases between. Per the germline V gene, CDR1 is GTSNPN and CDR2 is SVGIG (reference sequence). For the CDR3, the DNA is TGTGCCTGGAGCGGTCCCTTCTATAATTCACCCCTCCACTTT. Amino acid sequence: CAWSGPFYNSPLHF.

The chain has TRBV5-1 and TRBJ2-3, with D possibly TRBD1 on 6 matching bases. This CDR3 spans 18 amino acids. Looked up from germline, CDR1 is SGHRS and CDR2 is YFSETQ. V lost 1 base to trimming and J lost 1 base, with 19 bases between them. The CDR3 DNA sequence: TGCGCCAGCAGCTTGTCAGGGGCCGCTCGAGGGGGCACAGATACGCAGTATTTT. This translates into CASSLSGAARGGTDTQYF.

The gene calls are TRBV12-3 or TRBV12-4 and TRBJ1-1, with 8 bases identical to TRBD1. With V trimmed by 7 bases and J by 6 bases, 7 bases remained unmatched. The CDR3 spans 13 residues. This CDR3 reads CASILTGESEAFF. The DNA of the CDR3 is TGTGCCAGCATCTTGACAGGGGAATCTGAAGCTTTCTTT.

The chain employs TRBV6-2 or TRBV6-3 and TRBJ2-5; D possibly uses TRBD1 or TRBD2 (6 bases each). Germline loops: CDR1 MNHEY, CDR2 SVGEGT. Between the trimmed V and J ends, which lost 0 bases and 4 bases, there was a span of 12 bases. This CDR3 is built from 15 residues. The CDR3 DNA is TGTGCCAGCAGTTACTCGAACGGGGGCGGAGAGACCCAGTACTTC. Its protein product is CASSYSNGGGETQYF.

The J gene is TRBJ1-1, the V gene TRBV15; possibly TRBD1 for D (6 bases). In germline, CDR1 is LNHNV, CDR2 YYDKDF (reference sequence). V was trimmed by 1 base and J by 1 base, leaving 7 bases between them. CDR3 length: 14 amino acids. CDR3: CATSRAGENTEAFF. The CDR3 region has the DNA TGTGCCACCAGCAGAGCAGGGGAGAACACTGAAGCTTTCTTT.

This chain connects TRBV27 to TRBJ1-5; D unresolved. The germline V gene encodes CDR1 MNHEY and CDR2 SMNVEV (reference sequence). This CDR3 is 13 amino acids long. The germline V and J ends were trimmed by 2 bases and 3 bases, with 5 bases remaining between them. The CDR3 nucleotides are TGTGCCAGCAGTTTACGCATCAATCAGCCCCAGCATTTT. Its protein is CASSLRINQPQHF.

This sequence joins TRBV5-6 and TRBJ1-2, with D hard to call. V was shortened by 4 bases and J by 2 bases, with 9 bases between the two germline ends. There are 13 residues in the CDR3. Germline V lookup: CDR1 SGHDT, CDR2 YYEEEE. The CDR3 DNA sequence: TGTGCCAGCAGCATCGATATGAACTATGGCTACACCTTC. Protein sequence: CASSIDMNYGYTF.

This chain uses TRBV7-3 with TRBJ1-2; TRBD1 matches at 10 bases. Germline trimming cut 4 bases from V and 3 bases from J; bases unmatched to any gene: 2. Per germline, CDR1 SGHTA and CDR2 FQGTGA. The CDR3 is made up of 14 amino acids. As DNA, the CDR3 is TGTGCCAGCAGCTCCGGGACAGGGGACTATGGCTACACCTTC. Protein sequence: CASSSGTGDYGYTF.

The chain recombines TRBV18 with TRBJ2-3, with TRBD1 identical over 7 bases. The CDR3 is 15 residues long. V lost 4 bases, J lost 0 bases, and 4 bases stayed unmatched. Germline loops: CDR1 KGHSH, CDR2 LQKENI. CDR3 nucleotide sequence: TGTGCCAGCTCACGACGACAGGGTAGCACAGATACGCAGTATTTT. This translates into CASSRRQGSTDTQYF. The variable domain in full, with the rest retrieved from reference TRBV18 and TRBJ2-3, is NAGVMQNPRHLVRRRGQEARLRCSPMKGHSHVYWYRQLPEEGLKFMVYLQKENIIDESGMPKERFSAEFPKEGPSILRIQQVVRGDSAAYFCASSRRQGSTDTQYFGPGTRLTVL.

This clone came up a few times. The chain links TRBV30 to TRBJ2-2; a possible D gene is TRBD1 (6 bases). Trimming removed 4 bases at V and 6 bases at J, with 15 bases between. Germline assignment: CDR1 GTSNPN and CDR2 SVGIG (reference sequence). The CDR3 is 14 amino acids. CDR3 in amino acids: CAWMGRGRAGELFF. The CDR3 DNA follows: TGTGCCTGGATGGGCAGGGGAAGAGCCGGGGAGCTGTTTTTT.

This clone has just one count. V is TRBV3-1 (or the pseudogene TRBV3-2) and J is TRBJ1-5; tentative D call: TRBD1 (6 bases). There are 14 residues in the CDR3. From germline, CDR1 is LGHDT and CDR2 YNNKEL (reference sequence). Trimming left V 1 base short and J 7 bases short, with 11 bases between. The CDR3 sequence is CASSQGGRGQPQHF. In DNA form, the CDR3 reads TGTGCCAGCAGCCAAGGTGGAAGGGGGCAGCCCCAGCATTTT.

The CDR3 sequence is CATSRGAEAYEQYF. CDR3 nucleotide sequence: TGTGCCACCTCCCGCGGAGCAGAAGCCTACGAGCAGTACTTC. J is TRBJ2-7 and V is TRBV19; no reliable D call. V shed 10 bases and J shed 2 bases, with 18 bases lying between them. This CDR3 has 14 residues. The germline V gene encodes CDR1 LNHDA and CDR2 SQIVND (reference sequence).

This clone appeared a single time. CDR3 in amino acids: CASSFHWDSQETQYF. The CDR3 nucleotides are TGTGCCAGCAGCTTTCATTGGGACAGCCAAGAGACCCAGTACTTC. The gene calls are TRBV7-2 and TRBJ2-5; 7 bases line up with TRBD1. Germline CDR1 SGHTA, CDR2 FQGNSA. The CDR3 is 15 residues long. V was pared by 3 bases and J by 1 base, with 5 bases of the junction left unmatched.

This sequence joins TRBV7-2 and TRBJ2-5; 7 bases align to TRBD1. Germline V gives CDR1 SGHTA, CDR2 FQGNSA. Losses at the gene ends were 5 bases for V and 2 bases for J; bases not matched to a gene: 8. This CDR3 contains 15 residues. CDR3 region: CASSTARQGQETQYF. The DNA of the CDR3 is TGTGCCAGCAGCACAGCACGACAGGGTCAAGAGACCCAGTACTTC.

The chain combines TRBV5-1 with TRBJ1-3; D gene uncertain. The length of the CDR3 is 15 residues. Germline CDR1 SGHRS, CDR2 YFSETQ. Trimming removed 0 bases from V and 1 base from J, with 8 bases in between. This CDR3 reads CASSLGSTSGNTIYF. Written as DNA, the CDR3 is TGCGCCAGCAGCTTGGGGAGTACTTCTGGAAACACCATATATTTT. The full variable domain, completed using reference TRBV5-1 and TRBJ1-3, is KAGVTQTPRYLIKTRGQQVTLSCSPISGHRSVSWYQQTPGQGLQFLFEYFSETQRNKGNFPGRFSGRQFSNSRSEMNVSTLELGDSALYLCASSLGSTSGNTIYFGEGSWLTVV.

This chain connects TRBV7-2 to TRBJ1-1, with unresolved D. The CDR3 consists of 12 residues. V lost 1 base and J 8 bases, leaving 8 bases between the germline ends. Germline CDR1 SGHTA, CDR2 FQGNSA. The CDR3, as DNA: TGTGCCAGCAGCTTAGGGCAGCACGAAGCTTTCTTT. It is translated as CASSLGQHEAFF.

This clone was found a few times. V is TRBV20-1 and J is TRBJ1-1; TRBD1 matches 9 bases. Germline V lookup: CDR1 DFQATT, CDR2 SNEGSKA (reference sequence). The V segment lost 3 bases and the J segment 5 bases; nucleotides outside the gene matches: 13. The CDR3 runs to 16 residues. This CDR3 is CSASSLGTGFGTEAFF. CDR3 in DNA: TGCAGTGCTAGTAGTTTGGGGACAGGGTTTGGAACTGAAGCTTTCTTT.